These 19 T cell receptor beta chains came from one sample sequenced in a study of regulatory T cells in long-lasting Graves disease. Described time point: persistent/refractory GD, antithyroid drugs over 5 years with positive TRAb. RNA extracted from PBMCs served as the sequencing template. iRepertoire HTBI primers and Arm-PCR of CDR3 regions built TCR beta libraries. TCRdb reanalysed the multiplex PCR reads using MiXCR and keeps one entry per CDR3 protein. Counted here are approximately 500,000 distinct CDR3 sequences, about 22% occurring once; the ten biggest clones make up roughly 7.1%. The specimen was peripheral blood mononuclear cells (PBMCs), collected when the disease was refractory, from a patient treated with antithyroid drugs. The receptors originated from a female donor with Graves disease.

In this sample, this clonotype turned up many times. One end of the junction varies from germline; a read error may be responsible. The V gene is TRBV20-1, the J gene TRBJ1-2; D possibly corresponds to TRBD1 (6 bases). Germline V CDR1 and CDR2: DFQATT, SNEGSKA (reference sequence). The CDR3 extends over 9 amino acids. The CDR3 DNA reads TGCAGTGCTCAGGACAGCCGCCTCTTC. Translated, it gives CSAQDSRLF.

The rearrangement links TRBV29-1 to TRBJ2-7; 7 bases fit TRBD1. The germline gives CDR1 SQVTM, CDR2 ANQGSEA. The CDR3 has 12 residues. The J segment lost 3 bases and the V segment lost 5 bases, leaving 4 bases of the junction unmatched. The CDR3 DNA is TGCAGCGTTCGACAGGGCTACTACGAGCAGTACTTC. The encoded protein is CSVRQGYYEQYF.

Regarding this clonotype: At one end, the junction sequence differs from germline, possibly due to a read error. CDR3 DNA: TGTGCCTGGAGTGTACGACCCGGGAATGCCCCGAACACTGAAGCTCTCTTT. As protein: CAWSVRPGNAPNTEALF. The genes are TRBV30 and TRBJ1-1; D gene uncertain. This CDR3 has 17 residues. The germline V gene encodes CDR1 GTSNPN and CDR2 SVGIG (reference sequence).

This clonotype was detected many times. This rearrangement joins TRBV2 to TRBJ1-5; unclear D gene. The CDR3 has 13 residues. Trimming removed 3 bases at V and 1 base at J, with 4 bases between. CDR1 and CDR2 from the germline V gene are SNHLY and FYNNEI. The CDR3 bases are TGTGCCAGCAGTGATGACAGCAATCAGCCCCAGCATTTT. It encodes CASSDDSNQPQHF. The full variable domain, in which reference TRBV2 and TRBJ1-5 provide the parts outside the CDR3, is EPEVTQTPSHQVTQMGQEVILRCVPISNHLYFYWYRQILGQKVEFLVSFYNNEISEKSEIFDDQFSVERPDGSNFTLKIRSTKLEDSAMYFCASSDDSNQPQHFGDGTRLSIL.

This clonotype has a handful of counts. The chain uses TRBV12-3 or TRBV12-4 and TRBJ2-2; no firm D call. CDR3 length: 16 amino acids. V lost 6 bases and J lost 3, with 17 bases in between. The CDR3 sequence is CASSAAFNLDTGELFF. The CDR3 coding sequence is TGTGCCAGCAGCGCGGCGTTCAACCTAGACACCGGGGAGCTGTTTTTT.

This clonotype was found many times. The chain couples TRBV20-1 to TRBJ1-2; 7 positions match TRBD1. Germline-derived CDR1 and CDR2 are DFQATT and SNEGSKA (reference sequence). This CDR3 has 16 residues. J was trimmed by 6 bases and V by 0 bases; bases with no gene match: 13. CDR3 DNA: TGCAGTGCTAGAGATGAGGGCAGGGGGGCTGATCATGGCTACACCTTC. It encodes CSARDEGRGADHGYTF.

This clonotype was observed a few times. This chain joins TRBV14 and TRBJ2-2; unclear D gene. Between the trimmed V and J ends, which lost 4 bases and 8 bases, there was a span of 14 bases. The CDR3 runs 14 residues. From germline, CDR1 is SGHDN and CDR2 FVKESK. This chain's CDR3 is CASSLIPTVGELFF. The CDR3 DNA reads TGTGCCAGCAGCCTAATTCCGACGGTGGGGGAGCTGTTTTTT.

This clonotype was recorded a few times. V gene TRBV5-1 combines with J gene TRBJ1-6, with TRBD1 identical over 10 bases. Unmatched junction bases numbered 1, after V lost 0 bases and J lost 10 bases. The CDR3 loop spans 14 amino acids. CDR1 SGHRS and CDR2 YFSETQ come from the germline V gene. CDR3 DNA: TGCGCCAGCAGCTTGGGGGACAGGGGATCACCCCTCCACTTT. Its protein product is CASSLGDRGSPLHF.

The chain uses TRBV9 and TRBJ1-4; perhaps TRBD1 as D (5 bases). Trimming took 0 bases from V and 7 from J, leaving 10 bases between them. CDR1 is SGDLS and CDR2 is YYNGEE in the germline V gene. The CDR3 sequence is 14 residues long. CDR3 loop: CASSVAQGGEKLFF. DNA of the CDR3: TGTGCCAGCAGCGTAGCTCAGGGTGGTGAAAAACTGTTTTTT.

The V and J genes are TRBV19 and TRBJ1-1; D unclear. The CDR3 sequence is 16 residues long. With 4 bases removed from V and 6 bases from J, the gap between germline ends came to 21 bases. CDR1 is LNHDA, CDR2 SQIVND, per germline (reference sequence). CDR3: CASSSEGRDGVPEAFF. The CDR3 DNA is TGTGCCAGTAGTAGCGAAGGGAGGGATGGAGTCCCTGAAGCTTTCTTT.

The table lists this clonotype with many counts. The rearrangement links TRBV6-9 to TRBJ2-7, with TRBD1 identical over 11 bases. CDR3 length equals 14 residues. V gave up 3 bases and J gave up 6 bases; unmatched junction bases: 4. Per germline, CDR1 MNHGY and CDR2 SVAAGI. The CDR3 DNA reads TGTGCCAGCAGTTACGGACAGGGGGCAGGCGAGCAGTACTTC. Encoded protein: CASSYGQGAGEQYF.

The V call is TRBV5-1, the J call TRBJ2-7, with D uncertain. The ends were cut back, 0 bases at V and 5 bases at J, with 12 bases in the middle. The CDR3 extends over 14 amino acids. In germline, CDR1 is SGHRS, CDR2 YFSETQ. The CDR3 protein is CASSLAFAADEQYF. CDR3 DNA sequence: TGCGCCAGCAGCTTGGCTTTCGCGGCAGACGAGCAGTACTTC.

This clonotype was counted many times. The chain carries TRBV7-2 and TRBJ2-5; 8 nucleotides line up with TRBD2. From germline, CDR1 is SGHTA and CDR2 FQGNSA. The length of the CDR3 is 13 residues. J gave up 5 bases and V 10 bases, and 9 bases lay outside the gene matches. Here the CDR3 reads CATTGGGRETQYF. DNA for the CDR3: TGTGCCACGACCGGGGGGGGGAGGGAGACCCAGTACTTC.

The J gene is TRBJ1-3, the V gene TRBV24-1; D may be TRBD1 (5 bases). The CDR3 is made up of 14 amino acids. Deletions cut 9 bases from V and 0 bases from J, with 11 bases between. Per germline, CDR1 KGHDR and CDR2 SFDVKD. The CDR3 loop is CATAGTDSGNTIYF. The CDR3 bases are TGTGCCACCGCCGGGACGGACTCTGGAAACACCATATATTTT.

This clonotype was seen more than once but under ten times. CDR3 bases: TGTGCTAGTGGTTTGGTATCAGGAAGGAAGCGCAATCAGCCCCAGCATTTT. The encoded protein is CASGLVSGRKRNQPQHF. The chain has TRBV12-5 and TRBJ1-5, with D uncertain. The CDR3 contains 17 residues. Deletions cut 0 bases from V and 2 bases from J, with 14 bases between. CDR1 and CDR2 (germline): LGHNT, FRNRAP.

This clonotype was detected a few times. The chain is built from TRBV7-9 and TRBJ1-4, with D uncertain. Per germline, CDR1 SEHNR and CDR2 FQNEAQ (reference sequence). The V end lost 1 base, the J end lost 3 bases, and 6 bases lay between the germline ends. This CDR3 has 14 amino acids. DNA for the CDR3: TGTGCCAGCAGCTTAGGAGTCCCTAATGAAAAACTGTTTTTT. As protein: CASSLGVPNEKLFF. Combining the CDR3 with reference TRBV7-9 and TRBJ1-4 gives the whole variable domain DTGVSQNPRHKITKRGQNVTFRCDPISEHNRLYWYRQTLGQGPEFLTYFQNEAQLEKSRLLSDRFSAERPKGSFSTLEIQRTEQGDSAMYLCASSLGVPNEKLFFGSGTQLSVL.

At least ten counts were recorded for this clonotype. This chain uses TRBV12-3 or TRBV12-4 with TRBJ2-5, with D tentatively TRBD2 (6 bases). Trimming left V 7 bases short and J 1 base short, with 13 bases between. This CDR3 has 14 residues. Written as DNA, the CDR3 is TGTGCCAGCACCTTCTTAGCGGTCCAAGAGACCCAGTACTTC. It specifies CASTFLAVQETQYF.

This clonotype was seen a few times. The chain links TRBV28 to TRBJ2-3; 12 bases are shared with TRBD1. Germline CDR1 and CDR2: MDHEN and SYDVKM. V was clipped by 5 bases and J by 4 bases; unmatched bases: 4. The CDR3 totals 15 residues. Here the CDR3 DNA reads TGTGCCAGCAGTCCCGGGACAGGGGGCTCAGATACGCAGTATTTT. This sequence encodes CASSPGTGGSDTQYF.

The CDR3 nucleotides read TGTGCCAGCAGCCTACCGGGCGGGGGTCGTTTTACTTTCTTT. It specifies CASSLPGGGRFTFF. The chain is built from TRBV7-9 and TRBJ1-1; D might be TRBD1 (5 bases). The CDR3 spans 14 residues. V lost 5 bases, J lost 12 bases, and 22 bases lay in between. Germline loops: CDR1 SEHNR, CDR2 FQNEAQ (reference sequence).